The rows below give T cell receptor beta chains drawn from one sample of a study of blood T cell repertoires in COVID-19. Sequencing was performed with immunoSEQ multiplex PCR; in TCRdb, only in-frame clones are kept and a portion is missing. The sample includes fewer than 250,000 clones, about 92% of them seen just once. The sequencing sample was made of peripheral blood. The origin of the receptors is a man aged 30 to 45 with acute or convalescent COVID-19. Each CDR3 is given with its conserved first and last residue.

J gene	V gene	CDR3 protein
TRBJ2-5	TRBV2	CASSEAFVFQETQYF
TRBJ1-6	TRBV5-1	CASSLDTRGPLHF
TRBJ1-6	TRBV6-6	CASRDRGYNSPLHF
TRBJ2-3	TRBV2	CASKEADTQYF
TRBJ2-2	TRBV19	CASSIRPGELFF
TRBJ2-1	TRBV9	CASSPKGQVPYNEQFF
TRBJ1-2	TRBV10-3	CAISEIVTGGSGYTF
TRBJ2-7	TRBV10-3	CAILSAAYEQYF
TRBJ2-7	TRBV19	CASRTSGRSEQYF
TRBJ1-3	TRBV15	CATSRDRGYGNTIYF
TRBJ1-2	TRBV28	CASSLDRWTAYGYTF
TRBJ2-1	TRBV7-8	CASSSRGGPYNEQFF
TRBJ1-5	TRBV18	CASSPTRDNYQPQHF
TRBJ2-1	TRBV6-1	CASSGGWREGYNEQFF
TRBJ2-5	TRBV5-6	CASSSLGGETQYF
TRBJ1-3	TRBV19	CASSIEGALRGNTIYF
TRBJ1-2	TRBV28	CASRRDSNYGYTF
TRBJ2-3	TRBV27	CASSFWAGGTTDTQYF
TRBJ1-1	TRBV3-1/TRBV3-2	CASSLRDRGPDSEAFF
TRBJ2-5	TRBV19	CASSLQGGSGTQYF
TRBJ1-2	TRBV7-2	CASSLGGRAGGGYTF
TRBJ1-6	TRBV18	CASAISSYNSPLHF
TRBJ2-3	TRBV9	CASSDERGTDTQYF
TRBJ1-5	TRBV28	CASSLGRQPQHF
TRBJ2-2	TRBV18	CASSFLAAPNTGELFF
TRBJ1-6	TRBV6-6	CASGPGTGLGSYNSPLHF